This T cell receptor beta chain was identified during a study of T cells in Graves' hyperthyroidism and ophthalmopathy. The sample holds many counts of this clonotype. Researchers took RNA transcripts and amplified the TCR beta CDR3 regions from them. A set of HTBI primers served as the primers for a first-round RT-PCR of the TCR CDR3. TCRdb ran MiXCR on the multiplex PCR reads and lists one entry per CDR3 protein. The sample shows under 300,000 distinct CDR3 sequences, roughly an eighth of them seen only once. The receptor's source is a middle-aged woman with Graves' hyperthyroidism. The specimen sequenced was blood.

This CDR3 reads CSARGPNQGWRNQPQHF. CDR3 coding DNA: TGCAGTGCTAGGGGGCCCAATCAGGGGTGGCGCAATCAGCCCCAGCATTTT. The chain has TRBV20-1 and TRBJ1-5, with D possibly TRBD1 on 6 matching bases. The CDR3 runs to 17 residues. With 3 bases removed from V and 2 bases from J, the gap between germline ends came to 20 bases. The germline CDR1 and CDR2 sequences are DFQATT and SNEGSKA (reference sequence).